One sample yielded the 27 T cell receptor beta chains listed below, sequenced in a study of low-dose radiotherapy and immunotherapy resistance in tumors. As for time point: before trial treatment. Priming of first-strand cDNA relied on TRAV- and TRBV-specific primers (covering alpha and beta chains). Using a constant-region primer together with a V-primer adapter, TCRs were subjected to 20 PCR cycles of amplification. Each CDR3 protein gets one entry after TCRdb re-called the reads with MiXCR. The sample lists roughly 54,000 distinct CDR3 sequences; roughly 24% were seen once. The sample consisted of PBMCs, taken before treatment. Every receptor here comes from a male donor with prostate cancer.

This clonotype was seen at least ten times. V and J are TRBV6-9 and TRBJ2-5; the D is unclear. Trimming took 8 bases from V and 1 from J, leaving 8 bases between them. Germline CDR1 MNHGY, CDR2 SVAAGI. CDR3 size: 12 residues. The CDR3 DNA reads as TGTGCCAGCGTACATCTCCAAGAGACCCAGTACTTC. Encoded protein: CASVHLQETQYF.

The V gene is TRBV6-5, the J gene TRBJ2-2; 9 bases agree with TRBD1. J lost 1 base, V lost 4 bases, and 1 base had no gene match. The CDR3 has 15 residues. Germline assignment: CDR1 MNHEY and CDR2 SVGAGI. CDR3 DNA sequence: TGTGCCAGCAGTTGGGACAGGGTGAACACCGGGGAGCTGTTTTTT. Protein sequence: CASSWDRVNTGELFF.

This chain uses TRBV5-1 with TRBJ2-7; tentative D call: TRBD2 (6 bases). CDR1 SGHRS and CDR2 YFSETQ come from the germline V gene. Trimming stripped 4 bases from V and 4 bases from J, with 12 bases between. This CDR3 spans 13 amino acids. The CDR3 nucleotides are TGCGCCAGCAGCCCCGGGACTTTGTACGAGCAGTACTTC. Its translation: CASSPGTLYEQYF.

The chain recombines TRBV5-1 with TRBJ1-2, with TRBD1 matching 8 bases. This CDR3 has 16 residues. The V gene's germline CDR1 is SGHRS and CDR2 YFSETQ. V lost 3 bases and J lost 3; bases outside the gene matches: 10. CDR3 region: CASSSGGTGLDYGYTF. For the CDR3, the DNA is TGCGCCAGCAGCTCCGGGGGGACAGGACTGGACTATGGCTACACCTTC. Full variable domain (remainder filled in from reference TRBV5-1 and TRBJ1-2): KAGVTQTPRYLIKTRGQQVTLSCSPISGHRSVSWYQQTPGQGLQFLFEYFSETQRNKGNFPGRFSGRQFSNSRSEMNVSTLELGDSALYLCASSSGGTGLDYGYTFGSGTRLTVV.

This clonotype has at least ten counts. One junction end does not reproduce the germline sequence, and a read error may be involved. The chain recombines TRBV27 with TRBJ1-2; D gene unclear. Germline V CDR1 and CDR2: MNHEY, SMNVEV (reference sequence). This CDR3 is 19 amino acids long. In DNA form, the CDR3 reads TGTGCCAGAAGTTTCAGCTTATGCCCGAGGGCCCTTCCTAACTATGGCTACACCTTC. It codes for CARSFSLCPRALPNYGYTF.

This clonotype was seen repeatedly, ten times or more. The chain carries TRBV5-1 and TRBJ1-1; 7 bases line up with TRBD1. Germline assignment: CDR1 SGHRS and CDR2 YFSETQ. V trimming: 4 bases; J trimming: 3 bases; junction bases outside the gene matches: 15. The CDR3 contains 17 residues. The CDR3 sequence is CASSRGEGASLYTEAFF. CDR3 DNA: TGCGCCAGCAGCAGGGGAGAGGGGGCATCGTTGTACACTGAAGCTTTCTTT. Full variable domain (remainder filled in from reference TRBV5-1 and TRBJ1-1): KAGVTQTPRYLIKTRGQQVTLSCSPISGHRSVSWYQQTPGQGLQFLFEYFSETQRNKGNFPGRFSGRQFSNSRSEMNVSTLELGDSALYLCASSRGEGASLYTEAFFGQGTRLTVV.

This clonotype was seen at least ten times. The chain recombines TRBV28 with TRBJ2-7; 7 positions agree with TRBD1. The V gene's germline CDR1 is MDHEN and CDR2 SYDVKM. The CDR3 loop spans 16 amino acids. The junction had 14 bases not matched to a gene; V was cut back by 3 bases and J by 6 bases. The CDR3 coding sequence is TGTGCCAGCAGTTTTCACCCTAAGGGGGCTGCCCCCGAGCAGTACTTC. It yields the protein CASSFHPKGAAPEQYF.

This clonotype showed up many times. The chain joins TRBV27 to TRBJ1-6; no definite D call. Germline CDR1 reads MNHEY; CDR2 reads SMNVEV (reference sequence). The CDR3 length is 12 residues. The V end lost 3 bases, the J end lost 8 bases, and 5 bases lay between the germline ends. The CDR3, as DNA: TGTGCCAGCAGTTTTAAACATTCACCCCTCCACTTT. It translates to CASSFKHSPLHF.

This clonotype was seen ten or more times. V usage is TRBV19 and J usage is TRBJ2-3; 10 positions agree with TRBD2. The CDR3 extends over 16 amino acids. CDR1 LNHDA and CDR2 SQIVND come from the germline V gene (reference sequence). The V segment lost 6 bases and the J segment 1 base; nucleotides outside the gene matches: 7. The chain's CDR3 is CASRRSGTSGTDTQYF. The CDR3 nucleotides are TGTGCCAGTAGGCGATCCGGGACTAGCGGCACAGATACGCAGTATTTT. Together with reference TRBV19 and TRBJ2-3, the CDR3 gives the full variable domain: DGGITQSPKYLFRKEGQNVTLSCEQNLNHDAMYWYRQDPGQGLRLIYYSQIVNDFQKGDIAEGYSVSREKKESFPLTVTSAQKNPTAFYLCASRRSGTSGTDTQYFGPGTRLTVL.

This clonotype was seen many times. The chain employs TRBV18 and TRBJ1-1, with a tentative D call TRBD1 (5 bases). Trimming removed 3 bases from V and 5 bases from J, with 13 bases in between. The CDR3 is 14 amino acids. CDR1 is KGHSH and CDR2 is LQKENI in the germline V gene. The CDR3 sequence is CASSPGREATEAFF. CDR3 nucleotide sequence: TGTGCCAGCTCACCGGGCAGGGAGGCGACTGAAGCTTTCTTT.

This clonotype was observed many times. J is TRBJ2-7 and V is TRBV4-2; 7 bases line up with TRBD2. Germline CDR1 reads LGHNA; CDR2 reads YNFKEQ. Trimming cost V 5 bases and J 6 bases; bases outside gene matches: 7. This CDR3 is built from 13 residues. For the CDR3, the DNA is TGTGCCAGCAGCGGGGGGGTAATAGCCGAGCAGTACTTC. This sequence encodes CASSGGVIAEQYF.

This clonotype has a count of ten or more. J is TRBJ1-1 and V is TRBV25-1; 7 bases line up with TRBD1. The length of the CDR3 is 14 residues. Germline CDR1 MGHDK, CDR2 SYGVNS. Trimming at V came to 4 bases and at J to 11 bases, leaving 13 bases not matched to a gene. The chain's CDR3 is CASSGQGGGRYAFF. CDR3 DNA: TGTGCCAGCAGTGGCCAGGGGGGGGGGCGGTACGCTTTCTTT.

This clonotype was detected ten times or more. The gene calls are TRBV30 and TRBJ2-2; TRBD1 is a possible D gene (6 bases). V lost 7 bases, J lost 2 bases, and 14 bases lay in between. Germline loops: CDR1 GTSNPN, CDR2 SVGIG (reference sequence). The CDR3 sequence is 14 residues long. The CDR3 loop is CASSKDSNTGELFF. The CDR3 nucleotides read TGTGCCTCCTCTAAGGACAGTAACACCGGGGAGCTGTTTTTT. Filled out from reference TRBV30 and TRBJ2-2, the complete variable domain reads SQTIHQWPATLVQPVGSPLSLECTVEGTSNPNLYWYRQAAGRGLQLLFYSVGIGQISSEVPQNLSASRPQDRQFILSSKKLLLSDSGFYLCASSKDSNTGELFFGEGSRLTVL.

This chain joins TRBV6-4 and TRBJ2-2, with 8 bases fitting TRBD2. This CDR3 is 15 amino acids long. Germline CDR1 reads MRHNA; CDR2 reads SNTAGT. J lost 1 base, V lost 3 bases, and 1 base had no gene match. The CDR3 is CASSESGGNTGELFF. The CDR3 DNA follows: TGTGCCAGCAGTGAAAGCGGGGGGAACACCGGGGAGCTGTTTTTT.

This clonotype was detected only once. The chain employs TRBV29-1 and TRBJ1-2, with D perhaps matching TRBD1 (6 bases). Trimming left V 5 bases short and J 2 bases short, with 9 bases between. Germline lookup yields CDR1 SQVTM and CDR2 ANQGSEA. This CDR3 contains 12 residues. This chain's CDR3 is CSVPGANYGYTF. DNA of the CDR3: TGCAGCGTTCCGGGGGCGAACTATGGCTACACCTTC.

Many counts were recorded for this clonotype. The genes are TRBV19 and TRBJ2-2; 9 bases fit TRBD2. The CDR3 runs to 15 residues. The trim removed 8 bases at V and 0 bases at J, leaving 4 bases unmatched. Germline CDR1 is LNHDA and CDR2 is SQIVND (reference sequence). The CDR3 sequence: CASRLAGSNTGELFF. The CDR3 bases are TGTGCCAGTCGGCTAGCGGGGTCGAACACCGGGGAGCTGTTTTTT.

This clonotype was observed many times. The CDR3 DNA reads as TGTGCCACCAGTGGCGTCCCTCCCCAAGAGACCCAGTACTTC. This sequence encodes CATSGVPPQETQYF. The chain is built from TRBV24-1 and TRBJ2-5; D unresolved. The CDR3 is made up of 14 amino acids. Germline CDR1 and CDR2: KGHDR and SFDVKD. Trimming took 5 bases from V and 1 from J, leaving 10 bases between them.

Remarks on this clonotype: A read error likely explains this, since a far larger clone differs by one base. V usage is TRBV13 and J usage is TRBJ2-7, with D uncertain. CDR3 length equals 12 residues. In germline, CDR1 is PRHDT, CDR2 FYEKMQ (reference sequence). DNA of the CDR3: TGTGCCACCAGCCCGGGCCGTGCGGAGCAGTACTTC. This codes for CATSPGRAEQYF.

This clonotype came up many times. This sequence joins TRBV15 and TRBJ2-5; TRBD2 is a possible D gene (5 bases). V was shortened by 0 bases and J by 4 bases, with 12 bases between the two germline ends. The CDR3 is 15 amino acids. Germline lookup yields CDR1 LNHNV and CDR2 YYDKDF (reference sequence). CDR3 in DNA: TGTGCCACCAGCAGAGATCTGAGAGGGAGAGAGACCCAGTACTTC. Amino acids: CATSRDLRGRETQYF.

This clonotype occurred many times. The genes are TRBV7-2 and TRBJ2-2, with D hard to call. CDR1 is SGHTA, CDR2 FQGNSA, per germline. V was pared by 1 base and J by 7 bases, with 4 bases between. This CDR3 has 12 amino acids. The CDR3 nucleotides are TGTGCCAGCAGCTTAGTCTTCGGGGAGCTGTTTTTT. It yields the protein CASSLVFGELFF.

The rearrangement uses TRBV5-5 and TRBJ2-6; D is unclear. The V and J ends lost 1 base and 0 bases respectively, with 14 bases between them. CDR1 is SGHKS, CDR2 YYEKEE, per germline (reference sequence). The CDR3 runs to 18 residues. The CDR3 is CASSLTPTKSSGANVLTF. DNA for the CDR3: TGTGCCAGCAGCTTGACGCCGACAAAAAGCTCTGGGGCCAACGTCCTGACTTTC.

The rearrangement joins TRBV10-3 to TRBJ2-7; D may correspond to TRBD1 or TRBD2 (5 bases each). Germline V gene lookup returns CDR1 ENHRY and CDR2 SYGVKD. The CDR3 is 13 amino acids. The V gene lost 8 bases and the J gene lost 0 bases, with 11 bases spanning the gap. The CDR3 sequence is CAIGETVSYEQYF. The DNA of the CDR3 is TGTGCCATCGGGGAGACAGTCTCCTACGAGCAGTACTTC.

The table lists this clonotype with many counts. The V call is TRBV18, the J call TRBJ2-3, with TRBD2 identical over 16 bases. The CDR3 totals 16 residues. The ends lost 3 bases at V and 4 bases at J; junction bases unmatched: 1. Germline CDR1 KGHSH, CDR2 LQKENI. The CDR3 loop is CASSPGLAGGPDTQYF. The CDR3, as DNA: TGTGCCAGCTCACCGGGACTAGCGGGGGGGCCAGATACGCAGTATTTT.

This clonotype was detected ten times or more. The chain carries TRBV7-8 and TRBJ2-2; 12 nucleotides align to TRBD2. The CDR3 runs to 18 residues. CDR1 is SGHVS and CDR2 is FQNEAQ in the germline V gene. J gave up 4 bases and V 4 bases, and 10 bases lay outside the gene matches. The DNA for the CDR3 is TGTGCCAGCAGCTACCCGCCTAGCGGGAGGGGTTCCACCGGGGAGCTGTTTTTT. This codes for CASSYPPSGRGSTGELFF.

Many counts were recorded for this clonotype. The chain links TRBV19 to TRBJ2-2, with D tentatively TRBD2 (6 bases). CDR3 length: 11 amino acids. Germline-derived CDR1 and CDR2 are LNHDA and SQIVND (reference sequence). Written as DNA, the CDR3 is TGTGCTAGCGGCTACACCGGGGAGCTGTTTTTT. Amino acids: CASGYTGELFF.

This clonotype was found many times. The V call is TRBV2, the J call TRBJ2-7, with a weak D call TRBD1 (7 bases). This CDR3 is 15 amino acids long. V was shortened by 1 base and J by 3 bases, with 13 bases between the two germline ends. Germline lookup yields CDR1 SNHLY and CDR2 FYNNEI. The CDR3 protein is CASSEGGDSIYEQYF. The CDR3 DNA is TGTGCCAGCAGTGAAGGCGGGGACAGCATCTACGAGCAGTACTTC.

This clonotype was seen just once. A far larger clone is a single base away, which makes a read error likely. J is TRBJ2-7 and V is TRBV5-5; D is undetermined. V shed 0 bases and J shed 7 bases, with 17 bases lying between them. This CDR3 contains 15 residues. Germline loops: CDR1 SGHKS, CDR2 YYEKEE (reference sequence). CDR3: CASSLARSSYNEQYF. The CDR3 nucleotides read TGTGCCAGCAGCTTGGCCCGAAGCTCCTACAATGAGCAGTACTTC.